The 6 T cell receptor beta chains listed next were all sequenced from one sample in a study of cytomegalovirus exposure and HLA in healthy donors. It was with 60 Vbeta and 13 Jbeta primers that the PCR ran. Sequencing used immunoSEQ multiplex PCR; TCRdb keeps in-frame clones, though not all of them. The table has 150,000 to 200,000 clones, more than 65% seen once. The sequencing input was PBMCs. These receptors all stem from a man between 18 and 35 years old in good health and CMV-seropositive.

This clone appeared once. The chain recombines TRBV2 with TRBJ2-7; 9 bases map to TRBD2. The CDR3 loop spans 16 amino acids. The V gene end was trimmed by 5 bases and the J gene end by 0 bases; junction bases not matched to a gene: 8. Germline V gene data show CDR1 as SNHLY and CDR2 as FYNNEI. The CDR3 DNA reads as TGTGCCAGCAGTCCTCGGACTAGCGACAGCTCCTACGAGCAGTACGTC. It specifies CASSPRTSDSSYEQYV.

CDR3 sequence (DNA): TGTGCCAGCAGTTATTTGGTGCGTCGAGGGAACACTGAAGCTTTCTTT. Amino acid sequence: CASSYLVRRGNTEAFF. The rearrangement uses TRBV6-6 and TRBJ1-1; D call uncertain. The CDR3 has 16 amino acids. Between the trimmed V and J ends, which lost 3 bases and 1 base, there was a span of 15 bases. CDR1 is MNHNY and CDR2 is SVGAGI in the germline V gene (reference sequence).

This chain's CDR3 is CASSKTGGKQETQYF. CDR3 nucleotides: TGTGCCAGTAGTAAGACAGGGGGCAAGCAAGAGACCCAGTACTTC. V and J are TRBV19 and TRBJ2-5; 10 bases are a match to TRBD1. The trim removed 4 bases at V and 2 bases at J, leaving 4 bases unmatched. CDR1 and CDR2 (germline): LNHDA, SQIVND (reference sequence). This CDR3 has 15 amino acids.

This sequence joins TRBV18 and TRBJ2-7; tentative D call: TRBD1 (6 bases). The CDR3 has 15 amino acids. V was trimmed by 3 bases and J by 0 bases, leaving 12 bases between them. Looked up from germline, CDR1 is KGHSH and CDR2 is LQKENI. The CDR3 region has the DNA TGTGCCAGCTCACCGGGGGCAGGGGCCTCCTACGAGCAGTACGTC. Its protein is CASSPGAGASYEQYV.

This chain uses TRBV4-1 with TRBJ2-2; TRBD2 agrees at 10 bases. The V and J ends lost 6 bases and 7 bases, in that order; junction bases with no gene match: 8. There are 15 residues in the CDR3. Germline lookup yields CDR1 MGHRA and CDR2 YSYEKL. CDR3 coding DNA: TGCGCCAGCAGTAGGCTAGCGGGAGCCAGCGGGGAGCTGTTTTTT. Its protein is CASSRLAGASGELFF.

The CDR3 DNA reads as TGTGCCAGCAGACGAGGACAGGCTTCTGAAGCTTTCTTT. It encodes CASRRGQASEAFF. The V call is TRBV7-9, the J call TRBJ1-1, with 7 bases matching TRBD1. With V trimmed by 6 bases and J by 6 bases, 7 bases remained unmatched. This CDR3 is built from 13 residues. Germline CDR1 is SEHNR and CDR2 is FQNEAQ (reference sequence).